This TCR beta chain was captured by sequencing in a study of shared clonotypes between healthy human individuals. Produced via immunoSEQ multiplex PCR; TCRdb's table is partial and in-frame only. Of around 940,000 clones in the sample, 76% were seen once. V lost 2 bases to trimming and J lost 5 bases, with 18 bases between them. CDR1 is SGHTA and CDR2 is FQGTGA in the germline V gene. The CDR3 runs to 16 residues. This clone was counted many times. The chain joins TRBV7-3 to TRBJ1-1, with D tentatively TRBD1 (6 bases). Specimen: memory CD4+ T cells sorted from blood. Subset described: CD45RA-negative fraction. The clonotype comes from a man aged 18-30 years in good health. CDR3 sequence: CASSLSPALGGTEAFF. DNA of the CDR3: TGTGCCAGCAGCTTATCGCCGGCCCTAGGGGGAACTGAAGCTTTCTTT.